The 30 T cell receptor beta chains given below trace back to one sample, sequenced in a study of T cells in tumors after PD-1 blockade. Assay used: immunoSEQ multiplex PCR; TCRdb lists only in-frame clones, some missing. This sample carries about 47,000 clones, roughly 79% of them seen once, and the ten largest clones take over 15%. Here the sequenced sample was PBMCs, taken before anti-PD-1 treatment. The receptors originated from a human donor with basal cell carcinoma.

This clone was counted at least ten times. CDR3 nucleotide sequence: TGTGCCTGGGACGACTCACCGGGACAGCCCCAGCATTTT. Protein: CAWDDSPGQPQHF. The chain combines TRBV30 with TRBJ1-5; D unclear. Germline CDR1 and CDR2: GTSNPN and SVGIG (reference sequence). The CDR3 runs to 13 residues. Trimming removed 5 bases at V and 7 bases at J, with 15 bases between.

The chain has TRBV2 and TRBJ1-1, with D maybe TRBD1 (6 bases). V was pared by 7 bases and J by 7 bases, with 10 bases between. This CDR3 spans 11 amino acids. Germline assignment: CDR1 SNHLY and CDR2 FYNNEI. The chain's CDR3 is CASTRTVEAFF. In DNA, the CDR3 is TGTGCCAGCACTAGGACAGTTGAAGCTTTCTTT.

The chain couples TRBV12-5 to TRBJ2-3, with 8 bases lining up with TRBD2. Trimming took 6 bases from V and 8 from J; bases not matched to a gene: 7. Germline V CDR1 and CDR2: LGHNT, FRNRAP. This CDR3 comprises 13 residues. CDR3 loop: CASGSGSRGTQYF. The CDR3 DNA reads as TGTGCTAGTGGAAGCGGGAGCCGAGGTACGCAGTATTTT.

V is TRBV5-4 and J is TRBJ1-1; D might be TRBD1 (6 bases). CDR1 and CDR2 (germline): SGHNT, YYREEE (reference sequence). The CDR3 covers 15 residues. The V end lost 7 bases, the J end lost 4 bases, and 20 bases lay between the germline ends. The CDR3 sequence is CASGQTTGLGTEAFF. The CDR3 coding sequence is TGTGCCAGCGGCCAAACGACAGGTCTTGGCACTGAAGCTTTCTTT.

This clone has a single count. The rearrangement uses TRBV28 and TRBJ1-2; TRBD1 matches at 7 bases. This CDR3 contains 14 residues. The J segment lost 3 bases and the V segment lost 7 bases, leaving 8 bases of the junction unmatched. Germline V gene data show CDR1 as MDHEN and CDR2 as SYDVKM. In nucleotides, the CDR3 is TGTGCCAGCATCGTGACAGGGAGGGACTATGGCTACACCTTC. Its protein is CASIVTGRDYGYTF.

The chain couples TRBV24-1 to TRBJ2-5, with D possibly being TRBD1 (5 bases). Between the trimmed V and J ends, which lost 3 bases and 1 base, there was a span of 5 bases. The length of the CDR3 is 13 residues. Germline loops: CDR1 KGHDR, CDR2 SFDVKD. CDR3 loop: CATSDGAQETQYF. The DNA for the CDR3 is TGTGCCACCAGTGATGGGGCCCAAGAGACCCAGTACTTC.

The chain recombines TRBV9 with TRBJ1-1; the D gene is possibly TRBD1 (6 bases). The CDR3 runs 15 residues. Per the germline V gene, CDR1 is SGDLS and CDR2 is YYNGEE. The V end was cut by 4 bases, the J end by 3 bases, with 16 bases between. The CDR3 DNA reads as TGTGCCAGCAGCCTCCAAGGGGGGAGGGACACTGAAGCTTTCTTT. The encoded protein is CASSLQGGRDTEAFF.

This clone showed up just a few times. The V gene is TRBV5-1, the J gene TRBJ1-1; TRBD1 agrees at 7 bases. The germline V gene encodes CDR1 SGHRS and CDR2 YFSETQ. The CDR3 sequence is 14 residues long. Germline trimming cut 3 bases from V and 0 bases from J; bases unmatched to any gene: 2. The chain's CDR3 is CASSWTGMNTEAFF. The DNA for the CDR3 is TGCGCCAGCAGCTGGACAGGAATGAACACTGAAGCTTTCTTT.

This clone appeared once. V is TRBV6-1 and J is TRBJ1-5; TRBD1 is a possible D gene (6 bases). Looked up from germline, CDR1 is MNHNS and CDR2 is SASEGT. The V and J ends lost 2 bases and 5 bases respectively, with 13 bases between them. This CDR3 comprises 15 residues. CDR3 nucleotide sequence: TGTGCCAGCAGTGAACGGTCAGGGGTGGATCAGCCCCAGCATTTT. Translated: CASSERSGVDQPQHF.

V gene TRBV5-4 combines with J gene TRBJ2-3; 8 bases line up with TRBD1. V lost 7 bases, J lost 1 base, and 5 bases stayed unmatched. CDR1 is SGHNT and CDR2 is YYREEE in the germline V gene (reference sequence). The CDR3 totals 14 residues. CDR3 protein: CASQTTGGTDTQYF. The CDR3 DNA is TGTGCCAGCCAAACGACAGGGGGCACAGATACGCAGTATTTT. Variable domain in full (rest from reference TRBV5-4 and TRBJ2-3): ETGVTQSPTHLIKTRGQQVTLRCSSQSGHNTVSWYQQALGQGPQFIFQYYREEENGRGNFPPRFSGLQFPNYSSELNVNALELDDSALYLCASQTTGGTDTQYFGPGTRLTVL.

The rearrangement uses TRBV5-1 and TRBJ1-2; D is unclear. The CDR3 has 13 amino acids. V gave up 5 bases and J gave up 6 bases, with 14 bases separating them. Germline CDR1 SGHRS, CDR2 YFSETQ. CDR3 in DNA: TGCGCCAGCAGGGATGGGGTTGGCGATGGCTACACCTTC. It encodes CASRDGVGDGYTF.

This clone was seen once. The V and J genes are TRBV5-1 and TRBJ2-1; D might be TRBD1 (5 bases). V gave up 4 bases and J gave up 4 bases, with 15 bases separating them. This CDR3 has 15 residues. Germline CDR1 is SGHRS and CDR2 is YFSETQ. CDR3 loop: CASSPPTGFYNEQFF. CDR3 DNA sequence: TGCGCCAGCAGCCCTCCCACAGGTTTTTACAATGAGCAGTTCTTC. Filled out from reference TRBV5-1 and TRBJ2-1, the complete variable domain reads KAGVTQTPRYLIKTRGQQVTLSCSPISGHRSVSWYQQTPGQGLQFLFEYFSETQRNKGNFPGRFSGRQFSNSRSEMNVSTLELGDSALYLCASSPPTGFYNEQFFGPGTRLTVL.

The chain combines TRBV3-1 (or the pseudogene TRBV3-2) with TRBJ2-5; D remains ambiguous. This CDR3 is built from 14 residues. V was pared by 2 bases and J by 5 bases, with 12 bases between. Germline V gene lookup returns CDR1 LGHDT and CDR2 YNNKEL (reference sequence). CDR3 protein: CASSQRVDGETQYF. The CDR3 DNA reads TGTGCCAGCAGCCAAAGGGTTGATGGGGAGACCCAGTACTTC.

The rearrangement joins TRBV6-6 to TRBJ1-2; 8 nucleotides align to TRBD1. The ends lost 5 bases at V and 4 bases at J; junction bases unmatched: 3. The CDR3 totals 13 residues. The germline gives CDR1 MNHNY, CDR2 SVGAGI (reference sequence). The CDR3 nucleotides are TGTGCCAGCAGTCGGACAGGGATCTATGGCTACACCTTC. It is translated as CASSRTGIYGYTF.

The chain links TRBV7-9 to TRBJ2-7; D is unclear. CDR1 and CDR2 from the germline V gene are SEHNR and FQNEAQ (reference sequence). This CDR3 is built from 13 residues. The V and J ends lost 1 base and 1 base respectively, with 5 bases between them. The chain's CDR3 is CASSLEVSYEQYF. Here the CDR3 DNA reads TGTGCCAGCAGCTTAGAAGTTTCCTACGAGCAGTACTTC.

V usage is TRBV18 and J usage is TRBJ1-1; D remains unclear. Trimming pared 2 bases from V and 4 bases from J, leaving 11 bases between. The CDR3 is made up of 14 amino acids. The germline V gene has CDR1 KGHSH and CDR2 LQKENI. Here the CDR3 reads CASSPGPGSTEAFF. The CDR3 DNA reads TGTGCCAGCTCACCAGGGCCCGGGAGCACTGAAGCTTTCTTT.

The V call is TRBV19, the J call TRBJ2-7; TRBD1 matches at 10 bases. The CDR3 has 16 amino acids. V was pared by 5 bases and J by 1 base, with 8 bases of the junction left unmatched. The germline V gene encodes CDR1 LNHDA and CDR2 SQIVND (reference sequence). In DNA form, the CDR3 reads TGTGCCAGTAGTGCTACCGGGACAGGGGCATCCTACGAGCAGTACTTC. Translating it yields CASSATGTGASYEQYF.

The chain joins TRBV9 to TRBJ2-1; D is perhaps TRBD2 (6 bases). CDR1 and CDR2 (germline): SGDLS, YYNGEE. The CDR3 consists of 15 residues. The germline V and J ends were trimmed by 2 bases and 4 bases, with 13 bases remaining between them. The CDR3 spells CASSVGTADYNEQFF. Here the CDR3 DNA reads TGTGCCAGCAGCGTCGGGACTGCCGATTACAATGAGCAGTTCTTC.

The chain has TRBV9 and TRBJ2-7, with D perhaps matching TRBD1 (5 bases). Trimming pared 3 bases from V and 3 bases from J, leaving 7 bases between. This CDR3 has 12 amino acids. Looked up from germline, CDR1 is SGDLS and CDR2 is YYNGEE. The DNA for the CDR3 is TGTGCCAGCAGCGGTCAGGGCTACGAGCAGTACTTC. Protein product: CASSGQGYEQYF. Using reference TRBV9 and TRBJ2-7 for the parts outside the CDR3, the full variable domain is DSGVTQTPKHLITATGQRVTLRCSPRSGDLSVYWYQQSLDQGLQFLIQYYNGEERAKGNILERFSAQQFPDLHSELNLSSLELGDSALYFCASSGQGYEQYFGPGTRLTVT.

This chain uses TRBV4-2 with TRBJ1-2; 10 nucleotides line up with TRBD1. The CDR3 spans 13 residues. V shed 2 bases and J 8 bases; nucleotides not matched to a gene: 2. The V gene's germline CDR1 is LGHNA and CDR2 YNFKEQ. The CDR3 spells CASSQQTGGGYTF. CDR3 bases: TGTGCCAGCAGCCAACAGACAGGGGGCGGCTACACCTTC.

V is TRBV18 and J is TRBJ2-1; D call uncertain. V was cut by 4 bases and J by 6 bases, with 10 bases left in between. CDR3 length: 13 amino acids. Looked up from germline, CDR1 is KGHSH and CDR2 is LQKENI. CDR3 sequence (DNA): TGTGCCAGCTCACTGGCAGGTCGCAATGAGCAGTTCTTC. It codes for CASSLAGRNEQFF.

This clone was seen more than once but under ten times. The rearrangement links TRBV3-1 (or the pseudogene TRBV3-2) to TRBJ2-6; D might be TRBD1 (7 bases). The germline V and J ends were trimmed by 4 bases and 2 bases, with 15 bases remaining between them. This CDR3 has 17 residues. CDR1 is LGHDT, CDR2 YNNKEL, per germline (reference sequence). The CDR3 DNA sequence: TGTGCCAGCAGCCCACCGACAGGGAGGCCTGGGGCCAACGTCCTGACTTTC. This sequence encodes CASSPPTGRPGANVLTF.

The chain recombines TRBV28 with TRBJ1-2, with TRBD1 as a possible D gene (5 bases). Trimming cost V 5 bases and J 4 bases, with 17 bases left between them. The germline gives CDR1 MDHEN, CDR2 SYDVKM. This CDR3 has 15 amino acids. The DNA of the CDR3 is TGTGCCAGCAGTAGCCCGGGGGGTGGAAGCTATGGCTACACCTTC. It translates to CASSSPGGGSYGYTF.

The rearrangement joins TRBV21-1 to TRBJ2-4. TRBV21-1 is a pseudogene locus. The CDR3 spans 11 residues. CDR3 region: CASSKVTFRLF. DNA of the CDR3: TGTGCCAGCAGCAAAGTAACGTTCCGGCTCTTC.

V and J are TRBV11-3 and TRBJ2-2; D remains unclear. Per germline, CDR1 SGHNT and CDR2 YENEEA. The CDR3 spans 11 residues. V was clipped by 4 bases and J by 5 bases, with 2 bases between them. CDR3 DNA sequence: TGTGCCAGCAGCTATACCGGGGAGCTGTTTTTT. Amino acids: CASSYTGELFF.

CDR3 coding DNA: TGCAGCGTTGAAGAACAGGGGCACTATGGCTACACCTTC. This gives the protein CSVEEQGHYGYTF. This chain connects TRBV29-1 to TRBJ1-2, with 7 bases aligning to TRBD1. The germline CDR1 and CDR2 sequences are SQVTM and ANQGSEA. The CDR3 is 13 residues long. The ends lost 0 bases at V and 3 bases at J; junction bases unmatched: 1.

This chain's CDR3 is CSAAKAEQYF. As DNA, the CDR3 is TGCAGTGCCGCCAAGGCCGAGCAGTACTTC. The chain is built from TRBV20-1 and TRBJ2-7; D call uncertain. V lost 6 bases to trimming and J lost 6 bases, with 9 bases between them. Germline lookup yields CDR1 DFQATT and CDR2 SNEGSKA (reference sequence). The CDR3 loop spans 10 amino acids.

This clone came up many times. The genes are TRBV7-2 and TRBJ2-7; maybe TRBD1 (6 bases). The V end lost 5 bases, the J end lost 2 bases, and 13 bases lay between the germline ends. The CDR3 length is 14 residues. The V gene's germline CDR1 is SGHTA and CDR2 FQGNSA. The DNA for the CDR3 is TGTGCCAGCAGCCCCCAGGGGATGACCTACGAGCAGTACTTC. Translating it yields CASSPQGMTYEQYF.

The chain couples TRBV7-9 to TRBJ1-1; D is possibly TRBD1 (5 bases). Germline values: CDR1 SEHNR, CDR2 FQNEAQ (reference sequence). The V and J ends lost 5 bases and 1 base respectively, with 14 bases between them. CDR3 length: 15 amino acids. CDR3 sequence: CASSLVLQENTEAFF. The CDR3, as DNA: TGTGCCAGCAGCCTGGTGTTACAGGAGAACACTGAAGCTTTCTTT.

As for this clone: Other DNA sequences in the same sample also yield this CDR3. V is TRBV5-1 and J is TRBJ1-2; D unclear. Trimming took 2 bases from V and 3 from J, leaving 8 bases between them. The CDR3 is 13 amino acids. Germline loops: CDR1 SGHRS, CDR2 YFSETQ. This CDR3 reads CASSFGGDYGYTF. The CDR3 nucleotides read TGCGCCAGCAGCTTCGGTGGGGACTATGGCTACACCTTC.